This is a list of T cell receptor beta chains from one sample in a study of blood T cell repertoires in COVID-19. Sequencing used immunoSEQ multiplex PCR; TCRdb keeps in-frame clones, though not all of them. Of 95,000 to 110,000 clones in the sample, roughly nine tenths are singletons; the top ten hold 3.5%. Sequencing was done on a sample of peripheral blood. All receptors come from a woman aged 55-70 years with acute or convalescent COVID-19. CDR3s leave out the opening cysteine and the closing phenylalanine or tryptophan. Each record gives: J gene, V gene, CDR3 protein.

j_call: TRBJ1-2; v_call: TRBV6-5; cdr3_aa: ASRPGQAAGGYT
j_call: TRBJ1-2; v_call: TRBV30; cdr3_aa: AWTPERISDGYT
j_call: TRBJ2-7; v_call: TRBV7-9; cdr3_aa: ASSNLGGSYEQY
j_call: TRBJ2-1; v_call: TRBV5-4; cdr3_aa: ASSPFLGGRPRNNEQF
j_call: TRBJ2-5; v_call: TRBV5-4; cdr3_aa: ASSLGGRDQETQY
j_call: TRBJ1-2; v_call: TRBV25-1; cdr3_aa: ASSETLGGGYT
j_call: TRBJ1-6; v_call: TRBV27; cdr3_aa: ASSFSPSSSYNSPLH
j_call: TRBJ1-2; v_call: TRBV5-4; cdr3_aa: ASSGTEINYGYT
j_call: TRBJ1-2; v_call: TRBV30; cdr3_aa: AWSSDNYGYT
j_call: TRBJ1-5; v_call: TRBV6-6; cdr3_aa: ATSDTRNQPQH
j_call: TRBJ2-1; v_call: TRBV7-3; cdr3_aa: ASSFSGRAREQF
j_call: TRBJ1-1; v_call: TRBV14; cdr3_aa: ASSQKQQGWTEAF
j_call: TRBJ2-7; v_call: TRBV2; cdr3_aa: ASRAGTQSYEQY
j_call: TRBJ1-1; v_call: TRBV7-3; cdr3_aa: ASSFGRVTEAF
j_call: TRBJ2-3; v_call: TRBV5-1; cdr3_aa: ASRWEDTQY
j_call: TRBJ2-3; v_call: TRBV5-1; cdr3_aa: ASSLGLAGGTDTQY
j_call: TRBJ2-2; v_call: TRBV11-2; cdr3_aa: ASSFSGGTGELF
j_call: TRBJ2-1; v_call: TRBV3-1/TRBV3-2; cdr3_aa: ASSQDPDNEQF
j_call: TRBJ1-2; v_call: TRBV24-1; cdr3_aa: ATSDSYSYGYT
j_call: TRBJ1-4; v_call: TRBV28; cdr3_aa: ASSSPGDSFAKLF
j_call: TRBJ2-5; v_call: TRBV29-1; cdr3_aa: SAGAEETQY
j_call: TRBJ1-2; v_call: TRBV12-5; cdr3_aa: ASGLVTDYGYT
j_call: TRBJ2-2; v_call: TRBV19; cdr3_aa: ASIVGGTTGELF
j_call: TRBJ2-2; v_call: TRBV2; cdr3_aa: ASSPQGANTGELF
j_call: TRBJ1-6; v_call: TRBV10-3; cdr3_aa: AIRREANNSPLH
j_call: TRBJ1-2; v_call: TRBV29-1; cdr3_aa: SVEQGGYGYT
j_call: TRBJ1-3; v_call: TRBV7-9; cdr3_aa: ASSTRGDRVSGNTIY
j_call: TRBJ1-2; v_call: TRBV15; cdr3_aa: ATSRDREYYGYT
j_call: TRBJ2-1; v_call: TRBV19; cdr3_aa: ASSTNSNEQF
j_call: TRBJ1-5; v_call: TRBV19; cdr3_aa: ASSAGASNQPQH
j_call: TRBJ2-1; v_call: TRBV6-5; cdr3_aa: ASRRDRNSYNEQF
j_call: TRBJ2-2; v_call: TRBV6-4; cdr3_aa: ASSRRGLAGSANTGELF
j_call: TRBJ1-2; v_call: TRBV29-1; cdr3_aa: SVEQTGVWSGYT
j_call: TRBJ1-2; v_call: TRBV5-1; cdr3_aa: ASRPRQGHYGYT
j_call: TRBJ1-2; v_call: TRBV7-9; cdr3_aa: ASSLEAGTGT
j_call: TRBJ1-1; v_call: TRBV19; cdr3_aa: ASSISGANTEAF
j_call: TRBJ1-6; v_call: TRBV3-1/TRBV3-2; cdr3_aa: ASSHGQGNSPLH
j_call: TRBJ1-5; v_call: TRBV6-1; cdr3_aa: ASGDMYQPQH
j_call: TRBJ2-6; v_call: TRBV29-1; cdr3_aa: SVGVSSGANVLT
j_call: TRBJ2-1; v_call: TRBV18; cdr3_aa: ASSPLTSSAGEQF
j_call: TRBJ2-3; v_call: TRBV7-9; cdr3_aa: ASSPGTGAADTQY
j_call: TRBJ2-4; v_call: TRBV9; cdr3_aa: ASSAPGKTNIQY
j_call: TRBJ2-3; v_call: TRBV18; cdr3_aa: ASSTLADTDTQY
j_call: TRBJ2-1; v_call: TRBV11-3; cdr3_aa: ASSPQSGLGTHEQF
j_call: TRBJ2-2; v_call: TRBV30; cdr3_aa: AWSPRWLADTGELF
j_call: TRBJ1-2; v_call: TRBV27; cdr3_aa: ASSSYSREEGRGYT